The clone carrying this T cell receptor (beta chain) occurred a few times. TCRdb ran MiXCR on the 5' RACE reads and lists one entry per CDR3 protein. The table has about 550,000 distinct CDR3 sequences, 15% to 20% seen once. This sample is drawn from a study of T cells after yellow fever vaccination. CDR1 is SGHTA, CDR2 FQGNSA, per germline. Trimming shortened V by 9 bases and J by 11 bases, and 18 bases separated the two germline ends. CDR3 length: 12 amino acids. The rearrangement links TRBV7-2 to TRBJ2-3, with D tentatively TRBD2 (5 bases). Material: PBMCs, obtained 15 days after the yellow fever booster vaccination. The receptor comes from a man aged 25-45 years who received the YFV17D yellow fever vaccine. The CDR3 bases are TGTGCCAGTCAACCCAGTCCCGGGAAGCAGTATTTT. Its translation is CASQPSPGKQYF.